Listed below are T cell receptor beta chains from one sample, sequenced in a study of cytomegalovirus exposure and HLA in healthy donors. TCRdb keeps only in-frame clones here, not all; method: immunoSEQ multiplex PCR. The data show around 190,000 clones, more than 75% seen once. The sequencing sample was made of PBMCs. Every receptor here comes from a woman aged 25 to 39 in good health and CMV-seropositive. CDR3s include the opening cysteine and the closing phenylalanine or tryptophan. The D gene is left open where the match is weak. Only part of the rows carry a size: once, few, many, or a class if the clone is expanded.

v_gene	d_gene	abundance	j_gene	CDR3nt	CDR3aa
TRBV9	.	once	TRBJ1-3	TGTGCCAGCAGCGTAGAAGGGAGCTCTGGAAACACCATATATTTT	CASSVEGSSGNTIYF
TRBV6-1	TRBD1	.	TRBJ1-6	TGTGCCAGCACTTGGGACAGGGAGAATTCACCCCTCCACTTT	CASTWDRENSPLHF
TRBV7-2	.	.	TRBJ2-2	TGTGCCAGCAGCTTAGGAGGCGGGGTACAAACCGGGGAGCTGTTTTTT	CASSLGGGVQTGELFF
TRBV5-1	TRBD1	.	TRBJ1-2	TGCGCCAGCAGCTCTTCCGGGACAGGGTACTATGGCTACACCTTC	CASSSSGTGYYGYTF
TRBV5-6	.	.	TRBJ2-7	TGTGCCAGCAGCCTGACAGTTATCTACGAGCAGTACTTC	CASSLTVIYEQYF
TRBV29-1	TRBD1	once	TRBJ2-7	TGCAGCGTTAGGGGACAGTTCGCAGAGCAGTACTTC	CSVRGQFAEQYF
TRBV29-1	TRBD1	.	TRBJ1-2	TGCAGCGTCCGAAGGGGGACAGGTGGGGGCTATGGCTACACCTTC	CSVRRGTGGGYGYTF
TRBV19	.	.	TRBJ1-6	TGTGCCAGTAGTATTGCGGGGGCTGGTAATTCACCCCTCCACTTT	CASSIAGAGNSPLHF
TRBV5-1	TRBD1	.	TRBJ1-2	TGCGCCAGCAGCTTACTCCCGGGACAGGGAAACTATGGCTACACCTTC	CASSLLPGQGNYGYTF
TRBV5-1	.	.	TRBJ1-1	TGCGCCAGCAGCTCCCGGAACACTGAAGCTTTCTTT	CASSSRNTEAFF
TRBV2	TRBD2	.	TRBJ2-7	TGTGCCAGCACCCCCCTAGCGGGAAGCGAGCAGTACTTC	CASTPLAGSEQYF
TRBV11-2	.	.	TRBJ2-5	TGTGCCAGCAGCTTAACTGGGAGCAACCAAGAGACCCAGTACTTC	CASSLTGSNQETQYF
TRBV4-1	TRBD2	.	TRBJ2-2	TGCGCCAGCAGCCATCAGCGGACTAGGGCCACCGGGGAGCTGTTTTTT	CASSHQRTRATGELFF